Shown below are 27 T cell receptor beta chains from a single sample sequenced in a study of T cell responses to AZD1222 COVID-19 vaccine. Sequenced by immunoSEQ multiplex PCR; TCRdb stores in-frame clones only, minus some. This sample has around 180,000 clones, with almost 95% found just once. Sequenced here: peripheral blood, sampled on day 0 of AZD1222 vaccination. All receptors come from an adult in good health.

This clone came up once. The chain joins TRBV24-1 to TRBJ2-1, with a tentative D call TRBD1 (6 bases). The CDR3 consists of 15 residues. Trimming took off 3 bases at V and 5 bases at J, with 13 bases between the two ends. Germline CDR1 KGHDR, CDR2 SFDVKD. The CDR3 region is CATSDAGTPHNEQFF. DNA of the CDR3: TGTGCCACCAGTGATGCCGGGACACCTCACAATGAGCAGTTCTTC.

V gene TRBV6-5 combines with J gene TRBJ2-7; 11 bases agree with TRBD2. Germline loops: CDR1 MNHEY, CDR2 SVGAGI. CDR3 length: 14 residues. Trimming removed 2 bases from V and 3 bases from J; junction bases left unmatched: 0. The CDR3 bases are TGTGCCAGCAGTTACGGGACTAGCGGCTACGAGCAGTACTTC. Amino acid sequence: CASSYGTSGYEQYF.

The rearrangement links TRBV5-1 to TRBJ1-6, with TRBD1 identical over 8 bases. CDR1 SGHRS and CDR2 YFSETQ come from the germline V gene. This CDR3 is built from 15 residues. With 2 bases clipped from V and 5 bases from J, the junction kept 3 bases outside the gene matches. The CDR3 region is CASSFEGQDNSPLHF. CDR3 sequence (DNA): TGCGCCAGCAGCTTCGAGGGACAGGATAATTCACCCCTCCACTTT.

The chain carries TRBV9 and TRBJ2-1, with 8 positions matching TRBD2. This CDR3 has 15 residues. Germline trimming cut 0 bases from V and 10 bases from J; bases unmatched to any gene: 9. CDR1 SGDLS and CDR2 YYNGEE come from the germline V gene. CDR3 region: CASSVEPSGSGEQFF. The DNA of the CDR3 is TGTGCCAGCAGCGTAGAGCCTAGCGGGTCGGGAGAGCAGTTCTTC.

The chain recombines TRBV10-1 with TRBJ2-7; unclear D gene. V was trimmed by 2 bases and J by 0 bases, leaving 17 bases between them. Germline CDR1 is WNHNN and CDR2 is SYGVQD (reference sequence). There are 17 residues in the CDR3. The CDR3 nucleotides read TGCGCCAGCAGTGAGCCCGTGATGTGGCGACGCTCCTACGAGCAGTACTTC. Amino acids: CASSEPVMWRRSYEQYF.

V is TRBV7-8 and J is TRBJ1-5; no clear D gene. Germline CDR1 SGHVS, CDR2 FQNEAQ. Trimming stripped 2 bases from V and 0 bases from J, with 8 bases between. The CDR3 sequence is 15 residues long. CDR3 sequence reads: CASSLFPDSNQPQHF. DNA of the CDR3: TGTGCCAGCAGCTTATTCCCGGATAGCAATCAGCCCCAGCATTTT. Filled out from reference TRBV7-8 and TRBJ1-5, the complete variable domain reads GAGVSQSPRYKVAKRGQDVALRCDPISGHVSLFWYQQALGQGPEFLTYFQNEAQLDKSGLPSDRFFAERPEGSVSTLKIQRTQQEDSAVYLCASSLFPDSNQPQHFGDGTRLSIL.

The CDR3 DNA reads as TGCAGCGTTGTAGGGCCGTGGGAGACCCAGTACTTC. Encoded protein: CSVVGPWETQYF. This sequence joins TRBV29-1 and TRBJ2-5; D ambiguous. The ends were cut back, 4 bases at V and 5 bases at J, with 11 bases in the middle. This CDR3 contains 12 residues. Germline-derived CDR1 and CDR2 are SQVTM and ANQGSEA.

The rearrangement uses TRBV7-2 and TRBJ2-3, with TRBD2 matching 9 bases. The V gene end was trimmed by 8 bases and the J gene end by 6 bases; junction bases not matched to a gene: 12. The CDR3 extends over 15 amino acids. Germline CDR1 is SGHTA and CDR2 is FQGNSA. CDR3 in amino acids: CASSSQAGGPDTQYF. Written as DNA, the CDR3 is TGTGCCAGCTCCTCGCAGGCGGGAGGGCCGGATACGCAGTATTTT.

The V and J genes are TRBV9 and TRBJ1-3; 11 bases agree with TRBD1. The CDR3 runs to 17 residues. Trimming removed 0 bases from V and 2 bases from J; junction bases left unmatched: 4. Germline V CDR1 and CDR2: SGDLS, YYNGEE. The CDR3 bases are TGTGCCAGCAGCGTAGGTGCGGGACAGGGGGCTGGAAACACCATATATTTT. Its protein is CASSVGAGQGAGNTIYF.

DNA for the CDR3: TGTGCCAGCAGCGTAGGGCCGGGGGCGCTTACCTATGGCTACACCTTC. It codes for CASSVGPGALTYGYTF. V gene TRBV9 combines with J gene TRBJ1-2, with D perhaps TRBD1 (6 bases). CDR1 is SGDLS, CDR2 YYNGEE, per germline. The CDR3 totals 16 residues. Trimming left V 0 bases short and J 4 bases short, with 16 bases between.

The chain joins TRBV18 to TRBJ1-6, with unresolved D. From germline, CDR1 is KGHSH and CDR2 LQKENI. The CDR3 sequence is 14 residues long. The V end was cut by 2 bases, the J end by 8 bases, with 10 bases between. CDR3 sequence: CASSPNQADSPLHF. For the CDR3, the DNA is TGTGCCAGCTCACCAAACCAGGCCGATTCACCCCTCCACTTT.

For the CDR3, the DNA is TGTGCCAGCAGCGAGGGGAGCTCCTACGAGCAGTACTTC. Protein sequence: CASSEGSSYEQYF. V and J are TRBV11-3 and TRBJ2-7; D may be TRBD1 or TRBD2 (5 bases each). CDR1 SGHNT and CDR2 YENEEA come from the germline V gene. The CDR3 is made up of 13 amino acids. V lost 5 bases to trimming and J lost 0 bases, with 8 bases between them. The full variable domain, completed using reference TRBV11-3 and TRBJ2-7, is EAGVVQSPRYKIIEKKQPVAFWCNPISGHNTLYWYLQNLGQGPELLIRYENEEAVDDSQLPKDRFSAERLKGVDSTLKIQPAELGDSAVYLCASSEGSSYEQYFGPGTRLTVT.

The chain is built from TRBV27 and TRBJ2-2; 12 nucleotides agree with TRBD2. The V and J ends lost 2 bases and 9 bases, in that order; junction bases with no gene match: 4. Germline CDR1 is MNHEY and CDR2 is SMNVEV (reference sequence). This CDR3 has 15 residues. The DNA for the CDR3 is TGTGCCAGCAGTTTAGCTAGCGGGAGGGCCCGGGAGCTGTTTTTT. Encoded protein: CASSLASGRARELFF.

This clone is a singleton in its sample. The CDR3 coding sequence is TGTGCCAGCAGCCCGAGCACAGATACGCAGTATTTT. Translating it yields CASSPSTDTQYF. This chain uses TRBV7-2 with TRBJ2-3; D is unresolved. Between the trimmed V and J ends, which lost 5 bases and 0 bases, there was a span of 3 bases. The CDR3 loop spans 12 amino acids. Germline CDR1 reads SGHTA; CDR2 reads FQGNSA. Full variable domain (missing parts from reference TRBV7-2 and TRBJ2-3): GAGVSQSPSNKVTEKGKDVELRCDPISGHTALYWYRQSLGQGLEFLIYFQGNSAPDKSGLPSDRFSAERTGGSVSTLTIQRTQQEDSAVYLCASSPSTDTQYFGPGTRLTVL.

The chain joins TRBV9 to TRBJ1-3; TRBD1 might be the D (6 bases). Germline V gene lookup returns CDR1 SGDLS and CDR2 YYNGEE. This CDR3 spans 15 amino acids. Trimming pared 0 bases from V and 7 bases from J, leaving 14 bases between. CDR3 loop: CASSVGAGEVNTIYF. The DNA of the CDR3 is TGTGCCAGCAGCGTAGGTGCAGGGGAAGTTAACACCATATATTTT.

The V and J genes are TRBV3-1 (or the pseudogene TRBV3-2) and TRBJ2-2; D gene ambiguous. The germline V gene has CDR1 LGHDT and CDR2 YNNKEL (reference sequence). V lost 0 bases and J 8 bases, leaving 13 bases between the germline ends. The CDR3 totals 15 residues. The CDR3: CASSQDSHRAGELFF. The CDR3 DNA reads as TGTGCCAGCAGCCAAGATAGCCACCGGGCGGGGGAGCTGTTTTTT.

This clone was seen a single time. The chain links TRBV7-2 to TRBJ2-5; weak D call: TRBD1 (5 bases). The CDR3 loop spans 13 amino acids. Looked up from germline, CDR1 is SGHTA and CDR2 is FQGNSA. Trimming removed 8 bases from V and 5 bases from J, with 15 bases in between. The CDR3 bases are TGTGCCAGCCATAGGGGCATGGGGGAGACCCAGTACTTC. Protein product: CASHRGMGETQYF.

As DNA, the CDR3 is TGTGCCAGCAGTTACAAGGGGGGCCTGACTAATTCACCCCTCCACTTT. Its protein is CASSYKGGLTNSPLHF. The chain links TRBV6-5 to TRBJ1-6; D perhaps matches TRBD1 (6 bases). Deletions cut 2 bases from V and 6 bases from J, with 14 bases between. The V gene's germline CDR1 is MNHEY and CDR2 SVGAGI. This CDR3 is built from 16 residues.

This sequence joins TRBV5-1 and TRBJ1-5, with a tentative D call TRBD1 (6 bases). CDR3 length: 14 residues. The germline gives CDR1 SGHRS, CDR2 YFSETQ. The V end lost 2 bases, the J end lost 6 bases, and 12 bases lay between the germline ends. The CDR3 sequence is CASSLGAGVQPQHF. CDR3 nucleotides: TGCGCCAGCAGCTTAGGGGCAGGGGTTCAGCCCCAGCATTTT.

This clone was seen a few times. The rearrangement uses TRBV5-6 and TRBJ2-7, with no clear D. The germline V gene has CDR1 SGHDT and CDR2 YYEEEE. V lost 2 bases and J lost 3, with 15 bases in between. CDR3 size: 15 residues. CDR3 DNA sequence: TGTGCCAGCAGCTTACGAACTCTCAGTTTCTACGAGCAGTACTTC. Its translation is CASSLRTLSFYEQYF.

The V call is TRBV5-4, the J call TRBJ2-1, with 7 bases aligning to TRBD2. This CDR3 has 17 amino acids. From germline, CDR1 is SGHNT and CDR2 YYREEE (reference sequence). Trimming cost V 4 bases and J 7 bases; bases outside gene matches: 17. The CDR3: CASSPGLLGLTRNEQFF. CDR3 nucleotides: TGTGCCAGCAGCCCGGGATTGTTGGGACTAACTCGTAATGAGCAGTTCTTC.

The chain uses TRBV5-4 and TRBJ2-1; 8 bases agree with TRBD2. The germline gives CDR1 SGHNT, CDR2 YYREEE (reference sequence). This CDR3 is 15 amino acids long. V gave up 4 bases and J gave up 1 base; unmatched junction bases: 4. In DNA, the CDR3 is TGTGCCAGCAGCACCGAGCGGGAGTCCTACAATGAGCAGTTCTTC. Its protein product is CASSTERESYNEQFF.

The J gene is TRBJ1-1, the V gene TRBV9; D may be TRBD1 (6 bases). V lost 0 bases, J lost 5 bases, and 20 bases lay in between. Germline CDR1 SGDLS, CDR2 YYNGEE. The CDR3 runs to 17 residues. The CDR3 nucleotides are TGTGCCAGCAGCGTAGCGGGAGTTGGCAGGGGCGAAACTGAAGCTTTCTTT. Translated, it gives CASSVAGVGRGETEAFF.

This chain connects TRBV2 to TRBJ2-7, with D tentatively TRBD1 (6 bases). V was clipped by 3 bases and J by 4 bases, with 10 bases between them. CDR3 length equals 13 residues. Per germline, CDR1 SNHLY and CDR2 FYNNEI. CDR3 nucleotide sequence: TGTGCCAGCAGTGATTACAGGGTGTACGAGCAGTACTTC. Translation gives CASSDYRVYEQYF.

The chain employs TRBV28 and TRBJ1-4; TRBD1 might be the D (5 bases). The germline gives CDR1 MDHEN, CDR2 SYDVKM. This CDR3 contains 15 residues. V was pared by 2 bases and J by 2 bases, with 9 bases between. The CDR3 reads CASSLQGTTNEKLFF. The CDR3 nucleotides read TGTGCCAGCAGTTTACAGGGTACGACTAATGAAAAACTGTTTTTT.

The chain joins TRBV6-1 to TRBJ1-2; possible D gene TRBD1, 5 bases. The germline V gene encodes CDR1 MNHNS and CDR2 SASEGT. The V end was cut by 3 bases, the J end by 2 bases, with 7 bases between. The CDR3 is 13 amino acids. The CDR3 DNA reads TGTGCCAGCAGTGAGGGACGGAACTATGGCTACACCTTC. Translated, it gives CASSEGRNYGYTF.

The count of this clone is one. This CDR3 is CASSIGSPYEQYF. As DNA, the CDR3 is TGTGCCAGCAGTATCGGGTCCCCCTACGAGCAGTACTTC. The rearrangement links TRBV27 to TRBJ2-7; D ambiguous. With 5 bases removed from V and 2 bases from J, the gap between germline ends came to 10 bases. There are 13 residues in the CDR3. Germline V lookup: CDR1 MNHEY, CDR2 SMNVEV (reference sequence).